The source of this T cell receptor beta chain is a study of response to subunit inactivated influenza vaccine. The study, taken as a whole, reports: The authors proposed limited new T cell recruitment per seasonal influenza vaccination.

Germline V gene lookup returns CDR1 SGHNT and CDR2 YYREEE (reference sequence). The V and J ends lost 0 bases and 9 bases respectively, with 10 bases between them. The CDR3 runs to 14 residues. From the RT-PCR reads, TCRdb called clonotypes with MiXCR, one entry per CDR3 protein. The table lists 500,000 to 600,000 distinct CDR3 sequences, about 11% of them singletons. This clonotype has only a few counts. Its antigen is unidentified. These sequences were also reported in another study, on T cells expressing NK-cell markers. That report notes: Researchers built TCR beta cDNA using 5'RACE template switching with UMIs. In a handful of donors, dominant CD3+CD56+NKG2C+ clones formed roughly 1.0-7.5% of CD8+ cells.

The source material was PBMCs from blood, sampled on the day of vaccination. This TCR was sampled from a middle-aged man who received an inactivated influenza vaccine. The gene calls are TRBV5-4 and TRBJ1-6; D not certain. CDR3 protein: CASSLGGYRSPLHF. CDR3 bases: TGTGCCAGCAGCTTGGGAGGGTATCGTTCACCCCTCCACTTT.